This is a list of T cell receptor beta chains from one sample in a study of cytomegalovirus exposure and HLA in healthy donors. Here immunoSEQ multiplex PCR was the method, and the copy in TCRdb shows in-frame clones only, minus some. The table has approximately 160,000 clones, over 75% seen once. The specimen sequenced was PBMCs. The receptors shown here come from a male donor in good health and CMV-seronegative. Each CDR3 is given with its conserved first and last residue. D genes are given only for firm matches. Clone size is stated in some rows and not others, as once, few, many or a class when expanded.

cdr3_aa	cdr3_nt	clone_size	j_call	d_call	v_call
CASSPPQGYGYTF	TGTGCCAGCAGTCCCCCCCAGGGCTATGGCTACACCTTC	.	TRBJ1-2	.	TRBV6-5
CASSQGQGTQPQHF	TGTGCCAGCAGCCAGGGACAGGGAACTCAGCCCCAGCATTTT	.	TRBJ1-5	TRBD1	TRBV7-8
CASSPRMPGNEQFF	TGCGCCAGCAGCCCAAGGATGCCCGGGAATGAGCAGTTCTTC	.	TRBJ2-1	.	TRBV5-1
CAWAGPYEQYF	TGTGCCTGGGCGGGCCCCTACGAGCAGTACTTC	.	TRBJ2-7	.	TRBV30
CASSPRVNTGELFF	TGCGCCAGCAGCCCCCGGGTTAACACCGGGGAGCTGTTTTTT	.	TRBJ2-2	.	TRBV4-1
CASSYPRRGHNEQFF	TGTGCCAGCAGTTACCCCCGGAGGGGCCACAATGAGCAGTTCTTC	.	TRBJ2-1	.	TRBV6-6
CASSISTGIGSYEQYF	TGTGCCAGCAGCATCTCGACAGGGATTGGCTCCTACGAGCAGTACTTC	few	TRBJ2-7	TRBD1	TRBV7-2
CASSFQRGGGETQYF	TGTGCCAGCAGCTTCCAGCGGGGGGGCGGAGAGACCCAGTACTTC	.	TRBJ2-5	TRBD2	TRBV7-7
CASMAKAGTGELFF	TGTGCCAGCATGGCAAAAGCGGGCACCGGGGAGCTGTTTTTT	.	TRBJ2-2	.	TRBV6-1
CASSERSGEFYEQYF	TGCGCCAGCAGTGAGAGGTCGGGGGAATTCTACGAGCAGTACTTC	.	TRBJ2-7	.	TRBV10-1
CASSQRTTGGSTDTQYF	TGCGCCAGCAGCCAGCGAACGACAGGGGGTAGCACAGATACGCAGTATTTT	.	TRBJ2-3	TRBD1	TRBV4-1
CASSLTSGGPSRFTDTQYF	TGTGCCAGCAGCTTAACTAGCGGGGGGCCCAGTCGCTTCACAGATACGCAGTATTTT	.	TRBJ2-3	TRBD2	TRBV7-6
CASSLAVAYEQYF	TGTGCCAGCAGCTTAGCAGTAGCTTACGAGCAGTACTTC	.	TRBJ2-7	.	TRBV7-8
CASSVIGGNNSPLHF	TGTGCCAGCAGCGTTATTGGGGGCAACAATTCACCCCTCCACTTT	few	TRBJ1-6	.	TRBV6-1
CASRRGAATNEKLFF	TGCGCCAGCAGGCGGGGGGCTGCAACTAATGAAAAACTGTTTTTT	.	TRBJ1-4	.	TRBV5-1
CASSRGQGQESQYF	TGTGCCAGCAGCCGAGGACAGGGGCAAGAGAGCCAGTACTTC	.	TRBJ2-5	TRBD1	TRBV9
CASSVFGGTGELFF	TGTGCCAGCAGCGTGTTTGGCGGTACCGGGGAGCTGTTTTTT	.	TRBJ2-2	.	TRBV11-1
CASRVLAGVDTQYF	TGTGCCAGCAGGGTACTAGCGGGAGTAGATACGCAGTATTTT	.	TRBJ2-3	TRBD2	TRBV27
CASSEWGDSMNTEAFF	TGTGCCAGCAGTGAATGGGGGGACAGCATGAACACTGAAGCTTTCTTT	.	TRBJ1-1	TRBD1	TRBV25-1
CASSESREGSYEQYF	TGTGCCAGCAGTGAATCACGGGAGGGGTCCTACGAGCAGTACTTC	.	TRBJ2-7	TRBD2	TRBV2
CSSRTSGSLGEQYF	TGCAGCTCACGGACTAGCGGGAGCCTAGGAGAGCAGTACTTC	.	TRBJ2-7	TRBD2	TRBV29-1
CASSRRGPGNQPQHF	TGTGCCAGCAGTCGCAGGGGGCCAGGGAATCAGCCCCAGCATTTT	.	TRBJ1-5	TRBD1	TRBV5-6
CASSLDPRGGYTF	TGCGCCAGCAGCCTGGACCCACGGGGTGGCTACACCTTC	.	TRBJ1-2	.	TRBV4-1
CASSYDRDDTIYF	TGTGCCAGCAGCTACGACAGGGATGACACCATATATTTT	few	TRBJ1-3	TRBD1	TRBV13
CASSPSSALYEQYF	TGTGCCAGCAGCCCCTCTAGCGCGCTCTACGAGCAGTACTTC	.	TRBJ2-7	.	TRBV9
CATSRVGGNEQYF	TGTGCCACCAGCAGAGTAGGGGGTAACGAGCAGTACTTC	once	TRBJ2-7	.	TRBV15
CASSPDRGPQYF	TGTGCCAGCAGCCCCGACAGGGGTCCGCAGTACTTC	.	TRBJ2-7	TRBD1	TRBV7-2
CASSPRQGSIDYGYTF	TGTGCCAGCTCACCCAGACAGGGTAGTATTGACTATGGCTACACCTTC	.	TRBJ1-2	TRBD1	TRBV18
CAWWVPTRDTTRGTSLNEQYF	TGTGCCTGGTGGGTCCCTACCCGGGACACGACTCGCGGGACTAGTCTCAACGAGCAGTACTTC	.	TRBJ2-7	TRBD2	TRBV30
CASRPRREGNYGYTF	TGTGCCAGCAGGCCCCGCAGGGAAGGGAACTATGGCTACACCTTC	.	TRBJ1-2	.	TRBV9
CASSFASGRAPYEQYF	TGCGCCAGCAGCTTCGCCAGCGGGAGGGCCCCCTACGAGCAGTACTTC	.	TRBJ2-7	TRBD2	TRBV5-1
CSAPGQGGEQYF	TGCAGCGCACCGGGACAGGGAGGCGAGCAGTACTTC	.	TRBJ2-7	TRBD1	TRBV29-1
CASSPLSGGPDYNEQFF	TGCGCCAGCAGCCCCCTTAGCGGGGGGCCGGATTACAATGAGCAGTTCTTC	medium-sized	TRBJ2-1	TRBD2	TRBV4-1
CASSSNRFMSTEAFF	TGTGCCAGCAGCTCGAACCGCTTCATGAGCACTGAAGCTTTCTTT	few	TRBJ1-1	.	TRBV7-9
CAIGDRITEAFF	TGTGCCATCGGGGACAGGATCACTGAAGCTTTCTTT	.	TRBJ1-1	TRBD1	TRBV6-5
CASSETGSIEQFF	TGTGCCAGCAGTGAGACAGGGAGTATTGAGCAGTTCTTC	.	TRBJ2-1	TRBD1	TRBV6-1
CASSHFQATNEKLFF	TGTGCCAGCAGCCACTTTCAAGCAACTAATGAAAAACTGTTTTTT	.	TRBJ1-4	.	TRBV6-5
CASSSTGGGYTF	TGTGCCAGCAGTTCCACAGGGGGAGGCTACACCTTC	.	TRBJ1-2	TRBD1	TRBV6-1
CASSLGTSGSYNEQFF	TGTGCCAGCAGCTTAGGGACTAGCGGCTCCTACAATGAGCAGTTCTTC	few	TRBJ2-1	TRBD2	TRBV7-3
CATKSGGSASTDTQYF	TGTGCCACCAAATCTGGTGGCAGTGCCAGCACAGATACGCAGTATTTT	.	TRBJ2-3	.	TRBV15
CAWSIAAFPYEQYF	TGTGCCTGGAGTATAGCTGCTTTCCCCTACGAGCAGTACTTC	.	TRBJ2-7	.	TRBV30
CAISEQGAQPQHF	TGTGCCATCAGCGAACAGGGAGCCCAGCCCCAGCATTTT	.	TRBJ1-5	.	TRBV10-3